One sample yielded the 4 T cell receptor beta chains listed below, sequenced in a study of naive and memory T cell subsets. Both TRBC1 and TRBC2 were covered by a beta constant-region primer of two equimolar oligonucleotides. Four rounds of PCR amplified the ligated cDNA using nested alpha and beta constant-region primers plus SP2. TCRdb itself ran the UMI-ligation and nested PCR reads through MiXCR, one entry per CDR3 protein. The data show tens of thousands of distinct CDR3 sequences, 9% seen once. Source material: naive CD8+ T cells from blood. These receptors all come from a human donor in good health.

The genes are TRBV6-5 and TRBJ2-3; D gene ambiguous. The V gene's germline CDR1 is MNHEY and CDR2 SVGAGI. The V end lost 0 bases, the J end lost 6 bases, and 7 bases lay between the germline ends. This CDR3 comprises 13 residues. The CDR3 DNA is TGTGCCAGCAGTTACTCGGCCCTTGATACGCAGTATTTT. Its translation is CASSYSALDTQYF.

Ten or more counts support this clonotype. This chain uses TRBV4-1 with TRBJ1-1; maybe TRBD1 (5 bases). CDR1 is MGHRA and CDR2 is YSYEKL in the germline V gene. V shed 1 base and J shed 0 bases, with 12 bases lying between them. This CDR3 comprises 16 residues. CDR3 bases: TGCGCCAGCAGCCAAGTGGGGGAGGGCATGAACACTGAAGCTTTCTTT. Its protein is CASSQVGEGMNTEAFF.

This clonotype was seen a few times. The chain carries TRBV20-1 and TRBJ2-1, with D tentatively TRBD2 (7 bases). Germline CDR1 reads DFQATT; CDR2 reads SNEGSKA (reference sequence). Trimming cost V 4 bases and J 4 bases, with 11 bases left between them. This CDR3 region has 13 residues. The CDR3 sequence is CSAKGEGYNEQFF. The CDR3 region has the DNA TGCAGTGCTAAGGGGGAGGGTTACAATGAGCAGTTCTTC.

The chain carries TRBV29-1 and TRBJ2-2; TRBD2 matches at 16 bases. J lost 2 bases, V lost 0 bases, and 12 bases had no gene match. Germline CDR1 SQVTM, CDR2 ANQGSEA. CDR3 length: 21 amino acids. The CDR3 here is CSVEDLIQGTSGRDNTGELFF. CDR3 coding DNA: TGCAGCGTTGAAGACCTTATACAAGGGACTAGCGGGAGGGATAACACCGGGGAGCTGTTTTTT.